Described below is a single T cell receptor beta chain sequence and its context. V lost 0 bases and J lost 15, with 22 bases in between. The CDR3 contains 15 residues. CDR1 and CDR2 (germline): SGHKS, YYEKEE (reference sequence). The sample comes from a study of preoperative IRX-2 immunotherapy in early breast cancer. Some clones are missing from TCRdb's copy, which holds only in-frame ones; the method was immunoSEQ multiplex PCR. The sample shows around 57,000 clones, roughly 94% of them seen only once. Stated treatment: preoperative locoregional IRX-2 cytokine immunotherapy. Samples came from a phase Ib trial of preoperative locoregional IRX-2 cytokine immunotherapy.

The specimen was taken from a patient treated with IRX-2 immunotherapy. V and J are TRBV5-5 and TRBJ1-5; perhaps TRBD1 as D (6 bases). This TCR derives from a human donor with breast cancer. CDR3 coding DNA: TGTGCCAGCAGCTTGGCTGGCGAGGGGGGGCTCCGCTGGCATTTT. It translates to CASSLAGEGGLRWHF.